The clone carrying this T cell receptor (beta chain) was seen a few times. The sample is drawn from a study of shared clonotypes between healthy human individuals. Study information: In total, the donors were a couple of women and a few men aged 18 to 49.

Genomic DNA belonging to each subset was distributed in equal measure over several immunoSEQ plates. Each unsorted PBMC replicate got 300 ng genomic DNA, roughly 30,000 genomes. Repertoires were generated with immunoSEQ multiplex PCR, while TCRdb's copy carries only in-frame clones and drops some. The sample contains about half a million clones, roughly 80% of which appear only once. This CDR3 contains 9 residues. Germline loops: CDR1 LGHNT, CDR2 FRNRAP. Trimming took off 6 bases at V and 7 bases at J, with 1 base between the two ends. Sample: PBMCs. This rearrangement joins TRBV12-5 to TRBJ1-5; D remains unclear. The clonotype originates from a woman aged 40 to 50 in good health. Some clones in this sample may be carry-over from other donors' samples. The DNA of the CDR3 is TGTGCTAGTGGACAGCCCCAGCATTTT. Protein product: CASGQPQHF.